This T cell receptor (beta chain) was captured by sequencing in a study of regulatory T cells in long-lasting Graves disease. Arm-PCR of CDR3 regions and iRepertoire HTBI primers were used to build TCR beta libraries. Each CDR3 protein is one row after TCRdb ran MiXCR on the multiplex PCR reads. The data contain about 470,000 distinct CDR3 sequences, 20% to 25% of them singletons. As to time point: persistent/refractory GD, antithyroid drugs over 5 years with positive TRAb. There was RNA extracted from PBMCs, and the TCR library was made from it. Germline V gene lookup returns CDR1 SQVTM and CDR2 ANQGSEA. The CDR3 contains 10 residues. Trimming pared 4 bases from V and 11 bases from J, leaving 11 bases between. The table lists this clonotype with many counts.

This receptor was obtained from a female donor with Graves disease. The chain uses TRBV29-1 and TRBJ1-1; D remains unclear. This specimen was peripheral blood mononuclear cells (PBMCs), taken when the disease was refractory, from a patient treated with antithyroid drugs. CDR3 residues: CSVVDGRAFF. The CDR3 nucleotides read TGCAGCGTTGTCGACGGCCGGGCTTTCTTT.